The sequence of this T cell receptor beta chain was determined in a study of blood T cell repertoires in COVID-19. The CDR3 length is 13 residues. Trimming took 1 base from V and 10 from J, leaving 8 bases between them. The germline CDR1 and CDR2 sequences are SGHTA and FQGNSA. Original processing methods: Using reference gene primer amplification, nucleated cell counts were estimated. Some clones are missing from TCRdb's copy, which holds only in-frame ones; the method was immunoSEQ multiplex PCR. V, J and clone size reflect that table, while D and trimming were determined from the DNA. Altogether 170,000 or so clones are present, about 86% being singletons, with the ten largest covering roughly 7%. This clone has just one count.

The sequence came from a man aged 50 to 59 with active or convalescent COVID-19. The source material was peripheral blood. This chain links TRBV7-2 with TRBJ1-6; D perhaps matches TRBD1 (5 bases). The DNA of the CDR3 is TGTGCCAGCAGCTTAGGGAGGGACTCACCCCTCCACTTT. Its protein product is CASSLGRDSPLHF.